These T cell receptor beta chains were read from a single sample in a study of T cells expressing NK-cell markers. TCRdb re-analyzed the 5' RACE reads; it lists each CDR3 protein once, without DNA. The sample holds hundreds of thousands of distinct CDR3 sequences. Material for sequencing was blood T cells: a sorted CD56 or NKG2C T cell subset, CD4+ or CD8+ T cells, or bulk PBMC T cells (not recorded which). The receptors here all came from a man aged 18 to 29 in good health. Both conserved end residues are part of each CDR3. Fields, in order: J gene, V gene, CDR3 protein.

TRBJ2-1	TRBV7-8	CASSFPTRNEQFF
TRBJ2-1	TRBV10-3	CAISRPSGEQFF
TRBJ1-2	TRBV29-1	CSVEVAGRYTF
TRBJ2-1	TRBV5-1	CASSFTSGIIYNEQFF
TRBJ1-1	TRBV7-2	CASSLDGQVPTEAFF
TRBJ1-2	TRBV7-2	CASSLVPRSNYGYTF
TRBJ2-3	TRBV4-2	CASSQERSGLLEDTQYF
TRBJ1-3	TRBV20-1	CSARDGEKAGNTIYF
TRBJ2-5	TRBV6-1	CASRLAPSQETQYF
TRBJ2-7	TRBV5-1	CASSPTAAGPYEQYF
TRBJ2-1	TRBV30	CAWTPGEREVDEQFF
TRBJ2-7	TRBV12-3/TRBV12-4	CASSSPLGVGQVPYEQYF
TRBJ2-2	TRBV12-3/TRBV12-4	CASSLNLGSGELFF
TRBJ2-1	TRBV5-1	CASSDGQGFYNEQFF
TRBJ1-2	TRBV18	CASSPLSRRFDGYTF
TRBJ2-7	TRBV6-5	CASSYSRGVGYEQYF
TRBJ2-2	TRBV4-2	CASSQAVGVVTGELFF
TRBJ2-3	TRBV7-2	CASSARTSGPYTDTQYF
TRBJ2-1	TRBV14	CASSQFPGQGYEQFF
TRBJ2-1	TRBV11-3	CASSLVPSGGPAQSSYNEQFF
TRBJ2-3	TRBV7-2	CASSPRTSGAPTDTQYF
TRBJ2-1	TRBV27	CASSVLAGAGGNEQFF
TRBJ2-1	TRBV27	CASSLSWGRGEQFF
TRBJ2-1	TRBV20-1	CSASGSGSYPRNEQFF
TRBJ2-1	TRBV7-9	CASSLPPGQGEDEQFF
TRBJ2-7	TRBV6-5	CASSWELANPLYEQYF
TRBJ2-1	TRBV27	CASSFRQGARDEQFF
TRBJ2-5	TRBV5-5	CASSPRVGRIQETQYF
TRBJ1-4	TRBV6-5	CASCTGGAGEKLFF
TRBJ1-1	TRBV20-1	CSAREGGQMNTEAFF
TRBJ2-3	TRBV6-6	CASSSGVLDTQYF
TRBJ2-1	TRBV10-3	CAISELRGVSYNEQFF
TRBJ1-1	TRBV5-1	CASTLNRILNTEAFF
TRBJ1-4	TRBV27	CASTTGGGKLFF
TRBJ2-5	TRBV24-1	CATALGPQETQYF
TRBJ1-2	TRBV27	CASSFGPGLNYGYTF
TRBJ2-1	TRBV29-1	CSVEGLAGGHYNEQFF
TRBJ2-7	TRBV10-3	CAISTTSGLYEQYF
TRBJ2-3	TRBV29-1	CSVDVSRSGLDTQYF
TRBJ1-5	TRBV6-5	CASSWRYSNQPQHF
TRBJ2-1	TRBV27	CASSPSGTGWRDEQFF
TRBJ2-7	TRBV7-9	CASSQAGTTYEQYF
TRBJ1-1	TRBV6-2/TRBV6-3	CASTITGGTEAFF
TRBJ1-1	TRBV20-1	CSAPKTGNTEAFF
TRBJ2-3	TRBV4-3	CASSQVHPGQLTDTQYF
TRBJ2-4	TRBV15	CATRNRGAAKNIQYF
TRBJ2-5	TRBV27	CASSPIAGGETQYF
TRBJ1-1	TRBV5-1	CASSREFDTEAFF
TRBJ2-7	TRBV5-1	CASSHGVTKLSSYEQYF
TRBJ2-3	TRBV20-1	CSARLLAGGEGTQYF
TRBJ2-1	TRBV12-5	CASGLTLLTSGEQFF
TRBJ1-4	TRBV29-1	CSLRDRSVGLFF